This T cell receptor (beta chain) was profiled in a study of chemoradiotherapy in HPV16-positive cancers. At the level of the study: A couple of HPV16-positive patients' cells yielded candidate HPV-specific clones and common motifs. Overall study results and limits: Better recurrence-free survival went with HPV-responsive T-cell expansion in HPV16-positive patients. Candidate HPV-specific clones and E7-related TCR motifs grew in tumor during treatment. The functional HPV-specific definition rests on just a couple of HPV16-positive patients.

To note about this clone: Its target is unknown.

Produced via immunoSEQ multiplex PCR; TCRdb's table is partial and in-frame only. The repertoire holds 3,000 to 4,500 clones, 90% to 95% seen once, with roughly 2% in the top ten. The material was obtained from a patient who underwent chemoradiotherapy. This receptor was taken from a human donor with HPV-associated anogenital cancer.

CDR3 in amino acids: CASSISRGGVRNEQFF. CDR3 coding DNA: TGTGCCAGTAGTATTTCCAGGGGTGGGGTACGCAATGAGCAGTTCTTC. The chain is built from TRBV19 and TRBJ2-1; D is perhaps TRBD1 (6 bases). Trimming cost V 3 bases and J 6 bases, with 18 bases left between them. Germline loops: CDR1 LNHDA, CDR2 SQIVND (reference sequence). There are 16 residues in the CDR3. Drawing the rest from reference TRBV19 and TRBJ2-1, the complete variable domain is DGGITQSPKYLFRKEGQNVTLSCEQNLNHDAMYWYRQDPGQGLRLIYYSQIVNDFQKGDIAEGYSVSREKKESFPLTVTSAQKNPTAFYLCASSISRGGVRNEQFFGPGTRLTVL.